Following are 21 T cell receptor beta chains from one sample sequenced in a study of tumor and adjacent non-tumor tissue in lung cancer. TCRbeta libraries were built with three rounds of nested PCR, modified from ARM-PCR. TCRdb used MiXCR to reprocess the multiplex PCR reads, holding one entry per CDR3 protein. The table has about 110,000 distinct CDR3 sequences, 50% to 70% seen once. This sample's RNA came from whole unsorted tissue. Distant lung tissue was collected more than 3 cm away from the tumor edge. Sequencing was carried out using distant non-tumor lung tissue. The receptors were gathered from a man aged 60-69 years with non-small cell lung cancer.

CDR3 loop: CASSSNLGLANTGEQYF. The DNA of the CDR3 is TGTGCCAGCAGTTCCAATTTGGGACTCGCGAACACCGGGGAGCAGTATTTT. The chain employs TRBV12-3 or TRBV12-4 and TRBJ2-3, with D perhaps TRBD2 (6 bases). V lost 4 bases and J 11 bases, leaving 28 bases between the germline ends. The CDR3 sequence is 17 residues long.

This clonotype was recorded many times. The chain recombines TRBV20-1 with TRBJ2-7; 7 nucleotides agree with TRBD2. Germline V CDR1 and CDR2: DFQATT, SNEGSKA (reference sequence). The junction had 2 bases not matched to a gene; V was cut back by 5 bases and J by 4 bases. The CDR3 spans 11 residues. CDR3 nucleotides: TGCAGTGCTCCACTAGCGTACGAGCAGTACTTC. Encoded protein: CSAPLAYEQYF.

With regard to this clonotype: Sequence at one end of the junction differs from germline and may be a read error. V is TRBV11-2 and J is TRBJ1-2; no reliable D call. There are 14 residues in the CDR3. CDR1 is SGHAT, CDR2 FQNNGV, per germline. Here the CDR3 reads CASSPPNRDYGYTF. The CDR3 DNA reads as TGTGCCAGCAGCCCTCCAAACAGAGACTATGGCTATACCTTC.

This clonotype was observed a few times. The chain couples TRBV7-9 to TRBJ2-3; the D is unclear. The germline V gene has CDR1 SEHNR and CDR2 FQNEAQ (reference sequence). V was cut by 2 bases and J by 3 bases, with 12 bases left in between. This CDR3 contains 15 residues. The CDR3 sequence is CASSLRTTETDTQYF. CDR3 nucleotides: TGTGCCAGCAGCTTACGTACTACGGAAACAGATACGCAGTATTTT.

On this clonotype: A clone one base away is much larger, so this may be a read error. CDR3 protein: CASGPLRAGGSTEAFF. CDR3 DNA: TGTGCCAGCGGCCCCCTCCGAGCGGGGGGTAGCACTGAAGCTTTCTTT. The chain combines TRBV11-2 with TRBJ1-1, with D perhaps matching TRBD1 (5 bases). Germline CDR1 reads SGHAT; CDR2 reads FQNNGV. The CDR3 covers 16 residues. Trimming shortened V by 8 bases and J by 4 bases, and 23 bases separated the two germline ends.

CDR3 in DNA: TGCAGCGTTGAAGTGAGGGGTATATCATACAACAAGCAGTTCTTC. Translating gives CSVEVRGISYNKQFF. The chain is built from TRBV29-1 and TRBJ2-1, with D perhaps TRBD1 or TRBD2 (5 bases each). CDR3 length: 15 residues. V dropped 1 base and J dropped 11 bases, with 21 bases sitting between them. Germline CDR1 and CDR2: SQVTM and ANQGSEA.

This clonotype has at least ten counts. The chain combines TRBV10-2 with TRBJ1-1, with D possibly TRBD1 on 6 matching bases. The germline gives CDR1 WSHSY, CDR2 SAAADI. V was trimmed by 3 bases and J by 10 bases, leaving 12 bases between them. The CDR3 length is 12 residues. The CDR3 nucleotides read TGCGCCAGCAGTGATGGGGGCTTTATAGCTTTCTTT. Translating gives CASSDGGFIAFF.

A word on this clonotype: A much larger clone lies a single base off, so this may be a read error. V gene TRBV12-3 or TRBV12-4 combines with J gene TRBJ2-1; D ambiguous. The CDR3 covers 11 residues. The CDR3 here is CASSLLDDQFF. For the CDR3, the DNA is TGTGCCAGCAGTTTGCTCGATGATCAGTTCTTC.

For this clonotype: One junction end does not reproduce the germline sequence, and a read error may be involved. The V call is TRBV10-3, the J call TRBJ1-2; 7 bases line up with TRBD1. This CDR3 has 13 residues. Germline V lookup: CDR1 ENHRY, CDR2 SYGVKD. In nucleotides, the CDR3 is TGTGCCATCACTGAGACAGGGCGGTATGGCTACACTTTC. Translated, it gives CAITETGRYGYTF.

This clonotype was recorded at least ten times. The V call is TRBV29-1, the J call TRBJ1-1; D call uncertain. The CDR3 has 13 residues. Germline V lookup: CDR1 SQVTM, CDR2 ANQGSEA. V lost 6 bases and J lost 0, with 11 bases in between. Here the CDR3 reads CSVVRAVNTEAFF. CDR3 DNA sequence: TGCAGCGTCGTCCGGGCCGTGAACACTGAAGCTTTCTTT.

This clonotype was seen a single time. The chain carries TRBV6-5 and TRBJ1-2; TRBD1 matches at 9 bases. The CDR3 sequence is 16 residues long. The germline V gene has CDR1 MNHEY and CDR2 SVGAGI. V was clipped by 6 bases and J by 10 bases; unmatched bases: 18. This chain's CDR3 is CASRTRVDRGESDYTF. The CDR3 nucleotides read TGTGCCAGCAGAACTCGGGTCGACAGGGGGGAAAGTGACTACACCTTC.

The CDR3 loop reads CSARYPLGEAFF. CDR3 DNA: TGCAGTGCTAGATATCCCCTCGGTGAAGCTTTCTTT. V and J are TRBV20-1 and TRBJ1-1; no reliable D call. The germline gives CDR1 DFQATT, CDR2 SNEGSKA (reference sequence). This CDR3 spans 12 amino acids. V was clipped by 2 bases and J by 7 bases, with 11 bases between them.

This clonotype occurred a few times. Germline and junction disagree at one end, which may indicate a read error. The chain couples TRBV10-2 to TRBJ2-2; 8 nucleotides match TRBD2. The CDR3 is 16 amino acids. The V gene's germline CDR1 is WSHSY and CDR2 SAAADI. The CDR3 DNA is TGCGCCAGCTGTGAGTCAAGCGGGAGGAACACCGGGGAGCTGTTTTTT. This encodes CASCESSGRNTGELFF.

The sample holds many counts of this clonotype. This chain uses TRBV12-3 or TRBV12-4 with TRBJ2-7; D not certain. The CDR3 has 14 residues. V was pared by 3 bases and J by 3 bases, with 12 bases between. CDR3 residues: CASSLSQLYYEQYF. The CDR3, as DNA: TGTGCCAGCAGTTTGTCGCAGCTATACTACGAGCAGTACTTC.

The CDR3 loop is CASRLTSIGGQETQYF. The CDR3 nucleotides read TGTGCCAGCAGACTCACCTCGATAGGGGGCCAAGAGACCCAGTACTTC. The genes are TRBV6-1 and TRBJ2-5; D is possibly TRBD1 (6 bases). CDR3 length: 16 residues. Germline V lookup: CDR1 MNHNS, CDR2 SASEGT. V lost 6 bases and J 1 base, leaving 18 bases between the germline ends.

With respect to this clonotype: A much larger clone lies one base from this, so it may be a read error. V gene TRBV6-4 combines with J gene TRBJ2-2; 8 bases agree with TRBD1. Germline lookup yields CDR1 MRHNA and CDR2 SNTAGT. Losses at the gene ends were 6 bases for V and 6 bases for J; bases not matched to a gene: 15. This CDR3 contains 17 residues. The DNA of the CDR3 is TGTGCCAGCAGGGCTCGAAAAGGACAGGGTAGCGCCGGGGAGCTGTTTTTT. Translation gives CASRARKGQGSAGELFF.

Of note for this clonotype: Compared with germline, one end of the junction differs, possibly owing to a read error. In DNA, the CDR3 is TGTGCCAGCAGTGGTACTGGGAGTGAGCAATTCTTC. Amino acids: CASSGTGSEQFF. The chain has TRBV25-1 and TRBJ2-1; possibly TRBD2 for D (5 bases). Germline CDR1 reads MGHDK; CDR2 reads SYGVNS. The CDR3 sequence is 12 residues long.

Turning to this clonotype: This likely comes from a read error, as the CDR3 has no conserved phenylalanine or tryptophan at its end. The rearrangement links TRBV6-6 to TRBJ1-3; a possible D gene is TRBD1 (6 bases). The CDR3 is 16 residues long. CDR1 and CDR2 (germline): MNHNY, SVGAGI (reference sequence). CDR3: CVSNSGAGAGGNTIYL. CDR3 DNA sequence: TGTGTCAGCAACTCCGGTGCGGGGGCAGGTGGAAACACCATATATCTT.

Remarks on this clonotype: One end of the junction does not line up with germline, which may come from a read error. This chain connects TRBV4-3 to TRBJ2-1, with D perhaps matching TRBD2 (5 bases). Looked up from germline, CDR1 is LGHNA and CDR2 is YSLEER. CDR3 length: 14 amino acids. CDR3 sequence reads: CASSQEEGCNEQFF. The CDR3 DNA sequence: TGCGCCAGCAGCCAAGAAGAGGGCTGCAATGAGCAATTCTTC.

Worth noting for this clonotype: Given a much more abundant clone one base away, this may be a read error. The rearrangement links TRBV12-3 or TRBV12-4 to TRBJ2-7; 8 bases are shared with TRBD2. The CDR3 runs 15 residues. This CDR3 reads CASRPSGRQSYERYF. CDR3 bases: TGTGCCAGCAGACCCAGCGGGAGACAATCCTACGAGCGGTACTTC.

This clonotype is medium-sized (0.01 to 0.1%) by share. This chain joins TRBV11-3 and TRBJ2-1, with TRBD2 as a possible D gene (5 bases). The CDR3 covers 15 residues. The germline V gene has CDR1 SGHNT and CDR2 YENEEA. The V gene lost 3 bases and the J gene lost 8 bases, with 17 bases spanning the gap. The CDR3 coding sequence is TGTGCCAGCAGCTTGAGCCCGGGTCGGGGTTATGAGCAGTTCTTC. Protein: CASSLSPGRGYEQFF.